The clone carrying this T cell receptor beta chain was seen once. Its antigen is unknown. These data are taken from a study of T cell responses to AZD1222 COVID-19 vaccine. The wider study: Analyses pooled second doses at about 4 or about 12 weeks. Study-level findings and limits: Baseline seropositivity characterized only 5 to 7 AZD1222 recipients. Most donors were white British, females outnumbered males, and clonal diversity was possibly underestimated.

V trimming: 3 bases; J trimming: 12 bases; junction bases outside the gene matches: 7. CDR3 length: 15 amino acids. CDR1 is LGHNA, CDR2 YSLEER, per germline. Assay used: immunoSEQ multiplex PCR; TCRdb lists only in-frame clones, some missing. This table has 90,000 to 150,000 clones, 80% to 90% appearing once. The rearrangement uses TRBV4-3 and TRBJ2-1; 14 bases are shared with TRBD2. This specimen was peripheral blood, taken on day 0 of AZD1222 vaccination. This receptor was identified in an adult in good health. CDR3 sequence: CASSQRLAGGPGQFF. CDR3 nucleotide sequence: TGCGCCAGCAGCCAGCGACTAGCGGGAGGGCCTGGGCAGTTCTTC.